The 8 T cell receptor beta chains below were found in one sample sequenced in a study of cytomegalovirus exposure and HLA in healthy donors (dated by TCRdb to 2015 to 2018). The protocol used for the library was the immunoSEQ multiplex PCR assay. For the multiplex PCR, a mixture combining 60 forward primers for TCR Vbeta segments and 13 reverse primers for TCR Jbeta segments was used. TCRdb obtained this table from immuneACCESS and retained in-frame rearrangements with V and J assigned. These tables miss some clones; where compared with another copy, unresolved V genes account for less than half of the shortfall, and the remainder is unexplained. Present in this sample are about 190,000 clones, under 85% of which were seen just once. The ten largest clones represent over 1.5% of the sample. The sequenced sample was PBMCs. The receptors come from a woman aged 18-29 years in good health and CMV-seronegative.

This chain links TRBV5-1 with TRBJ1-4; tentative D call: TRBD1 (6 bases). The CDR3 has 17 amino acids. The V end was cut by 2 bases, the J end by 8 bases, with 22 bases between. The germline V gene encodes CDR1 SGHRS and CDR2 YFSETQ. CDR3 DNA sequence: TGCGCCAGCAGCTTCCGATTCCCAGGGGCAACAGGGGAAAAACTGTTTTTT. It yields the protein CASSFRFPGATGEKLFF. The variable domain in full, completed from reference TRBV5-1 and TRBJ1-4, reads KAGVTQTPRYLIKTRGQQVTLSCSPISGHRSVSWYQQTPGQGLQFLFEYFSETQRNKGNFPGRFSGRQFSNSRSEMNVSTLELGDSALYLCASSFRFPGATGEKLFFGSGTQLSVL.

This clone was seen once. This chain uses TRBV4-3 with TRBJ2-1; 8 nucleotides agree with TRBD2. The trim removed 4 bases at V and 2 bases at J, leaving 13 bases unmatched. The length of the CDR3 is 18 residues. Germline V lookup: CDR1 LGHNA, CDR2 YSLEER. CDR3 in DNA: TGCGCCAGCAGCCTCGAAGGGAGCGGGAGAGCCCCCTACAATGAGCAGTTCTTC. Translation: CASSLEGSGRAPYNEQFF.

The chain joins TRBV18 to TRBJ2-1, with D maybe TRBD2 (5 bases). The ends were cut back, 2 bases at V and 3 bases at J, with 17 bases in the middle. Per the germline V gene, CDR1 is KGHSH and CDR2 is LQKENI. The length of the CDR3 is 17 residues. The CDR3, as DNA: TGTGCCAGCTCACCAAGTCTTGGAAACCGGGACTACAATGAGCAGTTCTTC. This gives the protein CASSPSLGNRDYNEQFF. The whole variable domain, filled in from reference TRBV18 and TRBJ2-1, reads NAGVMQNPRHLVRRRGQEARLRCSPMKGHSHVYWYRQLPEEGLKFMVYLQKENIIDESGMPKERFSAEFPKEGPSILRIQQVVRGDSAAYFCASSPSLGNRDYNEQFFGPGTRLTVL.

The chain combines TRBV21-1 with TRBJ1-4; the DNA was not used to check the table's D call, TRBD1. TRBV21-1 counts as a pseudogene. The CDR3 totals 17 residues. Here the CDR3 reads CASSNLDRAATNEKLFF. DNA of the CDR3: TGTGCCAGCAGCAACTTAGACAGGGCGGCAACTAATGAAAAACTGTTTTTT.

The chain uses TRBV10-1 and TRBJ1-1; 8 positions agree with TRBD1. CDR3 length equals 14 residues. Losses at the gene ends were 0 bases for V and 12 bases for J; bases not matched to a gene: 9. Germline CDR1 reads WNHNN; CDR2 reads SYGVQD (reference sequence). The CDR3 DNA sequence: TGCGCCAGCAGTGAGTCCGGGACAGGAGGCCAAACTTTCTTT. It codes for CASSESGTGGQTFF.

V usage is TRBV27 and J usage is TRBJ2-7; tentative D call: TRBD2 (6 bases). Germline V gives CDR1 MNHEY, CDR2 SMNVEV (reference sequence). The CDR3 is 15 residues long. The V gene lost 7 bases and the J gene lost 2 bases, with 18 bases spanning the gap. CDR3 nucleotides: TGTGCCAGCACCTCACTAGCAGACAGTCCCTACGAGCAGTACTTC. Its protein is CASTSLADSPYEQYF.

The chain joins TRBV12-5 to TRBJ1-3; D might be TRBD1 (6 bases). CDR1 LGHNT and CDR2 FRNRAP come from the germline V gene. This CDR3 is 17 amino acids long. Trimming stripped 1 base from V and 0 bases from J, with 13 bases between. Here the CDR3 reads CASGLARTVFSGNTIYF. CDR3 DNA: TGTGCTAGTGGTTTGGCCCGGACAGTATTCTCTGGAAACACCATATATTTT.

The chain recombines TRBV29-1 with TRBJ2-1; 12 bases are a match to TRBD1. V was pared by 8 bases and J by 5 bases, with 4 bases of the junction left unmatched. From germline, CDR1 is SQVTM and CDR2 ANQGSEA. This CDR3 is built from 13 residues. CDR3 sequence: CSTRDRGHNEQFF. CDR3 bases: TGCAGCACGAGGGACAGGGGGCACAATGAGCAGTTCTTC.